This T cell receptor beta chain was found in a study of shared clonotypes between healthy human individuals. Study-level background: A donor's plate count was three for CD4 naive and three for CD4 memory; CD8 naive had two and CD8 memory one. Whole-study results and caveats: Compared with memory subsets, naive subsets generally had larger estimated richness. A few donors shared approximately 5% of their naive CD4 clonotypes.

Notes on this clone: What it recognizes is unknown.

Genomic DNA (from each subset) was split evenly across several immunoSEQ plates. The data were produced by immunoSEQ multiplex PCR, yet TCRdb's version contains in-frame clones alone and is incomplete. This sample has hundreds of thousands of clones, with approximately 74% found just once. What was sequenced was memory CD4+ T cells sorted from blood. The subset is: CD45RA-negative fraction. The TCR comes from a woman aged 25 to 39 in good health.

The CDR3 loop is CASSHPTVLSGNTIYF. The CDR3 region has the DNA TGTGCCAGCAGCCACCCGACAGTTCTCTCTGGAAACACCATATATTTT. The chain employs TRBV14 and TRBJ1-3; a weak D match, TRBD1 (5 bases). Germline V gene data show CDR1 as SGHDN and CDR2 as FVKESK. With 3 bases removed from V and 0 bases from J, the gap between germline ends came to 12 bases. The CDR3 consists of 16 residues. Drawing the rest from reference TRBV14 and TRBJ1-3, the complete variable domain is EAGVTQFPSHSVIEKGQTVTLRCDPISGHDNLYWYRRVMGKEIKFLLHFVKESKQDESGMPNNRFLAERTGGTYSTLKVQPAELEDSGVYFCASSHPTVLSGNTIYFGEGSWLTVV.